This T cell receptor (beta chain) derives from a study of long-term antiretroviral therapy in people with HIV (dated by TCRdb to between 2021 and 2023). Looking at the study overall: The earliest samples were collected approximately a decade before the 2015 WHO recommendation for immediate ART, a period when ART was typically delayed until CD4 counts fell. This retrospective serial study examined whether starting ART and sustained HIV suppression were associated with changes in the composition and diversity of the TRB repertoire in peripheral blood. The cohort contributed about 180 cryopreserved PBMC samples from 30 to 35 adults with confirmed HIV infection, collected serially over a mean of around 6 years (range 1-12). Among the approximately 30 participants with HIV, eleven to twelve were female. No cross-contamination during QIAcube processing was shown when test extractions of a monoclonal T-cell line were performed alongside 30 to 40 polyclonal samples.

To be included, a participant needed at least one PBMC sample from before ART initiation plus at least two post-ART samples. All participants with HIV were treated in the United States of America. Before DNA extraction, cryopreserved samples containing about 1-11 million PBMC were thawed and washed. At the time of the earliest PBMC sample, participants with HIV were aged between about 20 and 54 years. Per participant, PBMC samples came from 1-4 timepoints prior to ART initiation and 2-8 timepoints following ART initiation, for a median of 7 samples. For every participant, serial HIV viral load, CD4+ T-cell count, ART history and demographic data were obtained. Using a Qiagen kit on a QIAcube, genomic DNA was extracted from unsorted PBMC, with samples processed in batches of 12. The CDR3 goes from the cysteine to the phenylalanine over 15 residues. The read is trimmed to its CDR3 DNA, 45 bases read in frame from base 1. At the junction V is shortened by 3 bases and J by 3 bases; bases outside the gene matches: 2. CDR1 and CDR2, per the germline V gene (reference sequence), are SGHNT and YYREEE.

Comment on this clone: What antigen it recognizes has not been identified. No base-level quality is on record; no much larger clone is a single base apart.

Sequencing of the TRB variable region was done with the immunoSEQ hsTCRB v3.0 assay at survey level resolution. TRB sequencing targeted a depth of about 40,000-55,000 T-cell genomes per sample. An Illumina MiSeq with a v3 150-cycle kit was used to sequence the pooled TRB libraries. The paper's data handling went like this. Repertoire analysis was run in R within a reproducible Nextflow workflow that covered QC, data transformation and analysis. LymphoSeq2, an R package for exploring AIRR-Seq data, was used to implement custom analyses. A few samples yielding fewer than 5000 total TRB sequences were excluded, leaving roughly 200 analyzed HIV repertoires. Among the 180 to 200 HIV repertoires that were kept, 59 were collected before ART initiation and about 130 were collected after ART initiation. Repertoires were downsampled to 5000 TRB nucleotide sequences, with summary statistics averaged over 100 downsampling iterations. TRB sequences were retained for analysis only if CDR3 regions of at least seven amino acids were present. Diversity was measured with a Shannon entropy-derived clonality score and the Gini coefficient. In repertoire networks, the top 5000 CDR3 amino acid sequences were linked whenever an edit distance of one separated two sequences. Antigen specificity groups and MHC restriction were predicted for TRB CDR3 amino acid sequences with GLIPH2. To flag known CMV, EBV, HIV or tissue antigen associations, CDR3 amino acid sequences were matched against VDJdb and McPAS-TCR. Pre-ART, post-ART and control groups were compared with Wilcoxon signed-rank tests and Holm-Bonferroni correction. TCRdb took over this immuneACCESS table, retaining in-frame rearrangements with V and J assigned. Such tables are incomplete; in checked studies, under half of the missing clones stem from an unresolved V gene, and the remainder is unexplained. The V and J calls and clone size are taken from that table; D and trimming were inferred from the DNA. For this sample there are tens of thousands of clones; 75% to 90% appear just once. Under 9.5% of the sample is in the top ten clones.

What the authors observed across the whole study: The samples span the years 2004 to 2017, and the ART regimens used may be less effective than current regimens. At every time point, the repertoire was dominated by expanded TRB clones first identified before ART initiation, although this dominance fluctuated and, in many PLHIV, declined after ART. Starting ART was linked to a significant rise in TRB diversity, yet even after long-term ART the diversity remained significantly lower than in transplant donor controls. Unsorted PBMC were profiled instead of sorted CD4+ and CD8+ T cells because pre-ART samples had limited cell numbers. Inferences about post-ART repertoire changes are limited because no data were available on ART adherence, viral resistance or therapy changes. Since PBMC availability was limited, sequencing covered only the TCR beta chain, with no alpha chain pairing. Narrower CDR3 length ranges were observed in HIV repertoires than in controls, and an antigen-experienced repertoire with only a slight naive shift after ART was suggested by the network structure.

The receptor was isolated from a woman between 40 and 50 years old with HIV. The sample consisted of unsorted PBMCs, taken 1.2 years after starting antiretroviral therapy. The chain couples TRBV5-4 to TRBJ2-1; 11 central nucleotides agree with TRBD1. In nucleotide form, the sequence is TGTGCCAGCAGCTCCGGGACAGGGGGCTACAATGAGCAGTTCTTC. It specifies CASSSGTGGYNEQFF.